The 18 T cell receptor beta chains listed next were all sequenced from one sample in a study of blood T cell repertoires in COVID-19. The protocol was immunoSEQ multiplex PCR, while the TCRdb copy is restricted to in-frame clones and leaves out a portion. The sample lists some 320,000 clones, about nine tenths occurring once. Source material: PBMCs or T cells enriched from blood (not recorded which). Source of these receptors: a man aged 60 to 75 who had recovered from COVID-19.

This chain links TRBV28 with TRBJ2-1, with 7 bases aligning to TRBD2. Losses at the gene ends were 2 bases for V and 1 base for J; bases not matched to a gene: 2. This CDR3 comprises 15 residues. Per germline, CDR1 MDHEN and CDR2 SYDVKM. CDR3 nucleotides: TGTGCCAGCAGTTTAGCGGGAGAGTCCTACAATGAGCAGTTCTTC. Its protein product is CASSLAGESYNEQFF.

This chain joins TRBV7-3 and TRBJ2-1, with 8 bases aligning to TRBD2. Germline CDR1 and CDR2: SGHTA and FQGTGA. The CDR3 spans 14 residues. V shed 6 bases and J 4 bases; nucleotides not matched to a gene: 5. CDR3: CASSSASGYNEQFF. Here the CDR3 DNA reads TGTGCCAGCAGTTCGGCTAGCGGGTACAATGAGCAGTTCTTC.

The count of this clone is one. The gene calls are TRBV12-3 or TRBV12-4 and TRBJ1-6; TRBD1 matches at 7 bases. With 6 bases clipped from V and 9 bases from J, the junction kept 2 bases outside the gene matches. The CDR3 has 12 residues. For the CDR3, the DNA is TGTGCCAGCAGGCAGGGGGTTTCACCCCTCCACTTT. Its translation: CASRQGVSPLHF.

The chain combines TRBV29-1 with TRBJ2-7; possibly TRBD1 for D (5 bases). Germline CDR1 SQVTM, CDR2 ANQGSEA. This CDR3 spans 11 amino acids. Deletions cut 4 bases from V and 5 bases from J, with 9 bases between. The CDR3: CSVARADEQYF. CDR3 DNA: TGCAGCGTTGCCAGGGCCGACGAGCAGTACTTC.

V is TRBV3-1 (or the pseudogene TRBV3-2) and J is TRBJ2-5, with D tentatively TRBD1 (5 bases). Germline CDR1 reads LGHDT; CDR2 reads YNNKEL (reference sequence). This CDR3 has 13 amino acids. V lost 7 bases and J lost 2, with 11 bases in between. The CDR3 region has the DNA TGTGCCAGCACCAACAGGTTACAAGAGACCCAGTACTTC. It codes for CASTNRLQETQYF.

The chain employs TRBV7-9 and TRBJ1-6; D is uncertain. Germline assignment: CDR1 SEHNR and CDR2 FQNEAQ (reference sequence). This CDR3 contains 12 residues. The V end lost 5 bases, the J end lost 10 bases, and 9 bases lay between the germline ends. CDR3 in amino acids: CASSQISSPLHF. CDR3 nucleotide sequence: TGTGCCAGCAGCCAAATAAGCTCACCCCTCCACTTT.

Only one count was recorded for this clone. This sequence joins TRBV14 and TRBJ2-7, with 10 bases matching TRBD2. The V segment lost 2 bases and the J segment 2 bases; nucleotides outside the gene matches: 3. The CDR3 runs 15 residues. The germline gives CDR1 SGHDN, CDR2 FVKESK. The CDR3 here is CASSQIAGGAYEQYF. In DNA, the CDR3 is TGTGCCAGCAGCCAAATAGCGGGAGGCGCCTACGAGCAGTACTTC.

This clone has only one observation. V is TRBV2 and J is TRBJ2-1, with 9 bases identical to TRBD2. CDR1 SNHLY and CDR2 FYNNEI come from the germline V gene. The CDR3 runs 15 residues. J was trimmed by 2 bases and V by 10 bases; bases with no gene match: 9. CDR3 DNA sequence: TGTGCCATCATGAGGGAGCGGGAGGCCTACAATGAGCAGTTCTTC. Protein sequence: CAIMREREAYNEQFF.

This rearrangement joins TRBV10-2 to TRBJ1-3; 7 bases are shared with TRBD1. Germline loops: CDR1 WSHSY, CDR2 SAAADI. This CDR3 has 15 amino acids. Trimming cost V 5 bases and J 6 bases; bases outside gene matches: 10. The DNA for the CDR3 is TGCGCCAGCAGTCGACAGGGTGCGGTGTTAAACACCATATATTTT. Amino acids: CASSRQGAVLNTIYF.

V gene TRBV28 combines with J gene TRBJ1-2; 7 nucleotides match TRBD1. The CDR3 covers 14 residues. The ends lost 5 bases at V and 5 bases at J; junction bases unmatched: 8. CDR1 and CDR2 (germline): MDHEN, SYDVKM. This CDR3 reads CASSVGTAGYGYTF. In DNA, the CDR3 is TGTGCCAGCAGTGTAGGGACAGCAGGTTATGGCTACACCTTC.

This chain connects TRBV28 to TRBJ1-1; TRBD1 matches at 7 bases. Germline CDR1 MDHEN, CDR2 SYDVKM. V gave up 3 bases and J gave up 10 bases; unmatched junction bases: 2. The CDR3 runs to 11 residues. The CDR3 DNA is TGTGCCAGCAGTTTGAACAGGGGAGCTTTCTTT. It encodes CASSLNRGAFF.

The chain uses TRBV5-1 and TRBJ2-7, with 9 bases that match TRBD1. CDR3 length equals 14 residues. Germline V lookup: CDR1 SGHRS, CDR2 YFSETQ. V trimming: 8 bases; J trimming: 4 bases; junction bases outside the gene matches: 10. The CDR3 sequence: CASQDGTGMYEQYF. In DNA, the CDR3 is TGCGCCAGTCAAGATGGGACAGGGATGTACGAGCAGTACTTC. Filled out from reference TRBV5-1 and TRBJ2-7, the complete variable domain reads KAGVTQTPRYLIKTRGQQVTLSCSPISGHRSVSWYQQTPGQGLQFLFEYFSETQRNKGNFPGRFSGRQFSNSRSEMNVSTLELGDSALYLCASQDGTGMYEQYFGPGTRLTVT.

V and J are TRBV4-1 and TRBJ2-3; TRBD1 agrees at 9 bases. This CDR3 has 16 residues. J was trimmed by 0 bases and V by 4 bases; bases with no gene match: 5. Germline loops: CDR1 MGHRA, CDR2 YSYEKL. In DNA, the CDR3 is TGCGCCAGCAGCCCGGGACAGGGCCCTAGCACAGATACGCAGTATTTT. This sequence encodes CASSPGQGPSTDTQYF.

The rearrangement links TRBV5-1 to TRBJ2-5, with 11 bases fitting TRBD2. Germline CDR1 and CDR2: SGHRS and YFSETQ. The CDR3 sequence is 14 residues long. V shed 6 bases and J 2 bases; nucleotides not matched to a gene: 3. CDR3 amino acids: CASTIAGGQETQYF. The CDR3 DNA reads TGCGCCAGCACCATAGCGGGAGGGCAAGAGACCCAGTACTTC.

The gene calls are TRBV24-1 and TRBJ2-4; D is uncertain. CDR3 length: 16 amino acids. V lost 7 bases and J 3 bases, leaving 18 bases between the germline ends. Germline V gene lookup returns CDR1 KGHDR and CDR2 SFDVKD. CDR3: CATSPSVASGKNIQYF. CDR3 in DNA: TGTGCCACCAGCCCTAGTGTGGCCTCTGGCAAAAACATTCAGTACTTC.

Here the CDR3 DNA reads TGCGCCAGCAGCCAGACTAGCGGCCTCCCCAATGAGCAGTTCTTC. It is translated as CASSQTSGLPNEQFF. The chain employs TRBV4-1 and TRBJ2-1; the match to TRBD2 covers 9 bases. The CDR3 is 15 amino acids. Germline trimming cut 3 bases from V and 6 bases from J; bases unmatched to any gene: 6. Germline V CDR1 and CDR2: MGHRA, YSYEKL.

This clone has only one observation. V and J are TRBV6-5 and TRBJ2-7; perhaps TRBD1 as D (5 bases). The ends were cut back, 6 bases at V and 3 bases at J, with 9 bases in the middle. The CDR3 contains 12 residues. The germline gives CDR1 MNHEY, CDR2 SVGAGI. The CDR3 sequence: CASRKDSYEQYF. The CDR3 nucleotides read TGTGCCAGCAGGAAAGACAGCTACGAGCAGTACTTC.

This clone was counted only a few times. V usage is TRBV6-5 and J usage is TRBJ1-3; the D is unclear. CDR1 and CDR2 (germline): MNHEY, SVGAGI. This CDR3 comprises 15 residues. The V and J ends lost 0 bases and 3 bases respectively, with 9 bases between them. The CDR3 coding sequence is TGTGCCAGCAGTTACTCGAAGGGAGGTGGAAACACCATATATTTT. Translated, it gives CASSYSKGGGNTIYF.